A single sample gave rise to the 11 T cell receptor beta chains below, sequenced in a study of post-analysis software for immune sequencing data. Prepared libraries of TCR beta cDNA carried unique molecular identifiers. TCRdb used MiXCR to reprocess the PCR reads, holding one entry per CDR3 protein. The sample records roughly 160,000 distinct CDR3 sequences, around 34% being singletons. The specimen comprised blood, sampled after autologous hematopoietic stem cell transplantation. These receptors all come from a girl aged 10-17 years with multiple sclerosis.

This clonotype appeared many times. This sequence joins TRBV20-1 and TRBJ1-5, with a tentative D call TRBD1 (5 bases). Deletions cut 6 bases from V and 0 bases from J, with 21 bases between. Germline V gene sequence: CDR1 DFQATT, CDR2 SNEGSKA (reference sequence). The CDR3 spans 17 residues. The CDR3 DNA reads as TGCAGTGCAGAGTCACAGGCCGGGGCAAATAGCAATCAGCCCCAGCATTTT. Protein sequence: CSAESQAGANSNQPQHF.

The chain carries TRBV4-1 and TRBJ1-4; perhaps TRBD1 as D (6 bases). There are 15 residues in the CDR3. The germline V gene has CDR1 MGHRA and CDR2 YSYEKL. V was clipped by 7 bases and J by 0 bases, with 12 bases between them. In nucleotides, the CDR3 is TGCGCCAGCACCGGACAGTTTACAACTAATGAAAAACTGTTTTTT. It is translated as CASTGQFTTNEKLFF.

This clonotype appeared a few times. This chain uses TRBV5-1 with TRBJ2-1; 12 bases align to TRBD2. The CDR3 extends over 15 amino acids. Germline trimming cut 4 bases from V and 6 bases from J; bases unmatched to any gene: 5. The V gene's germline CDR1 is SGHRS and CDR2 YFSETQ. The CDR3: CASSPRTSGTNEQFF. The CDR3 DNA follows: TGCGCCAGCAGCCCGCGGACTAGCGGGACCAATGAGCAGTTCTTC.

This chain links TRBV7-9 with TRBJ2-5; TRBD1 matches 8 bases. The CDR3 extends over 11 amino acids. The V gene end was trimmed by 4 bases and the J gene end by 9 bases; junction bases not matched to a gene: 1. Germline V lookup: CDR1 SEHNR, CDR2 FQNEAQ (reference sequence). CDR3 sequence: CASSSQGAQYF. The DNA for the CDR3 is TGTGCCAGCAGCTCACAGGGGGCCCAGTACTTC.

The V gene is TRBV20-1, the J gene TRBJ1-1, with a possible D match to TRBD1 (5 bases). Germline V gene lookup returns CDR1 DFQATT and CDR2 SNEGSKA (reference sequence). V was pared by 3 bases and J by 4 bases, with 12 bases between. The CDR3 is made up of 13 amino acids. In nucleotides, the CDR3 is TGCAGTGCTAGTCAGGGAGAGTTCACTGAAGCTTTCTTT. Translation gives CSASQGEFTEAFF.

The gene calls are TRBV4-1 and TRBJ1-5; D perhaps matches TRBD1 (5 bases). Trimming took off 1 base at V and 4 bases at J, with 11 bases between the two ends. The CDR3 runs 15 residues. Germline CDR1 and CDR2: MGHRA and YSYEKL. The CDR3 protein is CASSQGGLGNQPQHF. The CDR3 DNA is TGCGCCAGCAGCCAAGGGGGGTTGGGTAATCAGCCCCAGCATTTT.

This clonotype was picked up a small number of times. The chain recombines TRBV4-3 with TRBJ2-1, with 10 positions matching TRBD2. Germline assignment: CDR1 LGHNA and CDR2 YSLEER. The V segment lost 0 bases and the J segment 3 bases; nucleotides outside the gene matches: 8. CDR3 length equals 18 residues. The CDR3 region is CASSQDRMASGSYNEQFF. The CDR3 nucleotides are TGCGCCAGCAGCCAAGATCGGATGGCTAGCGGGAGCTACAATGAGCAGTTCTTC.

This clonotype appeared a single time. This chain joins TRBV20-1 and TRBJ2-7, with TRBD2 identical over 12 bases. Per the germline V gene, CDR1 is DFQATT and CDR2 is SNEGSKA (reference sequence). V lost 5 bases, J lost 0 bases, and 11 bases stayed unmatched. There are 17 residues in the CDR3. This CDR3 reads CSAQGGTSGLSSYEQYF. The CDR3 DNA is TGCAGTGCTCAAGGGGGGACTAGCGGGTTGAGCTCCTACGAGCAGTACTTC.

This clonotype has a handful of counts. J is TRBJ2-6 and V is TRBV12-3 or TRBV12-4; 7 nucleotides line up with TRBD1. The length of the CDR3 is 15 residues. The V and J ends lost 5 bases and 0 bases, in that order; junction bases with no gene match: 1. CDR3 DNA sequence: TGTGCCAGCAGTCGGGACAGCTCTGGGGCCAACGTCCTGACTTTC. Amino acids: CASSRDSSGANVLTF.

The V and J genes are TRBV20-1 and TRBJ2-3, with D maybe TRBD2 (7 bases). Germline assignment: CDR1 DFQATT and CDR2 SNEGSKA (reference sequence). The CDR3 totals 13 residues. Deletions cut 0 bases from V and 8 bases from J, with 12 bases between. CDR3 amino acids: CSARDWGGATQYF. The CDR3 coding sequence is TGCAGTGCTAGAGATTGGGGGGGCGCTACGCAGTATTTT.

The chain uses TRBV5-1 and TRBJ2-4, with D possibly being TRBD1 or TRBD2 (5 bases each). Germline V gene data show CDR1 as SGHRS and CDR2 as YFSETQ. The CDR3 consists of 16 residues. Trimming removed 4 bases from V and 0 bases from J, with 14 bases in between. The CDR3 protein is CASSLQGVLAKNIQYF. CDR3 nucleotides: TGCGCCAGCAGCCTGCAGGGAGTACTAGCCAAAAACATTCAGTACTTC. Based on the CDR3 plus reference TRBV5-1 and TRBJ2-4, the full variable domain is KAGVTQTPRYLIKTRGQQVTLSCSPISGHRSVSWYQQTPGQGLQFLFEYFSETQRNKGNFPGRFSGRQFSNSRSEMNVSTLELGDSALYLCASSLQGVLAKNIQYFGAGTRLSVL.